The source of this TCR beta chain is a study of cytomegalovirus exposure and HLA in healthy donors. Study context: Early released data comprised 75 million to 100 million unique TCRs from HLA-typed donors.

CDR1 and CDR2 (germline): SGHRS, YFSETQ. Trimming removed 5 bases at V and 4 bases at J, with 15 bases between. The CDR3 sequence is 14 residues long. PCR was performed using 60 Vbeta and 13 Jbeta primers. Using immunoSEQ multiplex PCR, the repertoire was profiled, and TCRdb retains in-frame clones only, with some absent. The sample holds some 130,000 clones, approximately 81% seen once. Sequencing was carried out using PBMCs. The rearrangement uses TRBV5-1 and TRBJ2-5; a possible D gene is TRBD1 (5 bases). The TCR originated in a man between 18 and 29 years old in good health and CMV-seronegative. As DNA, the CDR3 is TGCGCCAGCAGAAACCAGGGTAGAGGAGAGACCCAGTACTTC. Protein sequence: CASRNQGRGETQYF. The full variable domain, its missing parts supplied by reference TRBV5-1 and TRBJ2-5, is KAGVTQTPRYLIKTRGQQVTLSCSPISGHRSVSWYQQTPGQGLQFLFEYFSETQRNKGNFPGRFSGRQFSNSRSEMNVSTLELGDSALYLCASRNQGRGETQYFGPGTRLLVL.